One and the same sample provided the 8 T cell receptor beta chains below, sequenced in a study of blood T cells in healthy people across ages. With a J-beta primer mix and a sample-barcoded 5' primer, a second PCR ran about 6 to 11 cycles. TCRdb reanalysed the 5' RACE reads using MiXCR and keeps one entry per CDR3 protein. Found here are some 780,000 distinct CDR3 sequences, about 56% of them singletons; the top ten hold 20% to 30%. The specimen was blood. All receptors derive from a man between 35 and 55 years old in good health.

This clonotype was observed a handful of times. CDR3 region: CSQREGSEKLFF. Written as DNA, the CDR3 is TGCAGTCAGAGGGAGGGTAGTGAAAAACTGTTTTTT. V usage is TRBV20-1 and J usage is TRBJ1-4, with D uncertain. This CDR3 contains 12 residues. Germline V lookup: CDR1 DFQATT, CDR2 SNEGSKA (reference sequence). V lost 8 bases and J lost 7, with 14 bases in between.

In its sample, this clonotype was seen a few times. The V call is TRBV29-1, the J call TRBJ1-1; no clear D gene. The CDR3 has 13 residues. Trimming removed 4 bases from V and 1 base from J, with 10 bases in between. Germline V gene lookup returns CDR1 SQVTM and CDR2 ANQGSEA. In DNA form, the CDR3 reads TGCAGCGTTGCTTATTTAGGGAACACTGAAGCTTTCTTT. Amino acid sequence: CSVAYLGNTEAFF.

This chain links TRBV6-5 with TRBJ2-3, with D possibly TRBD2 on 5 matching bases. V was trimmed by 1 base and J by 5 bases, leaving 13 bases between them. Germline loops: CDR1 MNHEY, CDR2 SVGAGI. The CDR3 loop spans 15 amino acids. The CDR3 bases are TGTGCCAGCAGTTACTACGCCGGGGTGGGAGATACGCAGTATTTT. Residues: CASSYYAGVGDTQYF.

The chain links TRBV25-1 to TRBJ1-2; no clear D gene. Germline CDR1 MGHDK, CDR2 SYGVNS. V was cut by 8 bases and J by 10 bases, with 20 bases left in between. The CDR3 is made up of 13 amino acids. CDR3 sequence: CASGPLGGLDYTF. The CDR3 bases are TGTGCCAGCGGGCCCCTGGGCGGCTTGGACTACACCTTC.

V and J are TRBV20-1 and TRBJ1-4; D remains ambiguous. Germline CDR1 DFQATT, CDR2 SNEGSKA (reference sequence). V was clipped by 6 bases and J by 2 bases, with 10 bases between them. The CDR3 is 13 residues long. CDR3: CSAQGDTNEKLFF. As DNA, the CDR3 is TGCAGTGCGCAAGGAGATACTAATGAAAAACTGTTTTTT.

The CDR3 coding sequence is TGTGCCAGCGTCGGAGTAGCGGAGTACAATGAGCAGTTCTTC. It specifies CASVGVAEYNEQFF. The V call is TRBV6-6, the J call TRBJ2-1, with a weak D call TRBD2 (6 bases). The germline gives CDR1 MNHNY, CDR2 SVGAGI (reference sequence). V lost 8 bases to trimming and J lost 4 bases, with 15 bases between them. The CDR3 contains 14 residues.

This clonotype has only a few counts. The CDR3 nucleotides are TGTGCCAGCAGTCACGAAAAACTGTTTTTT. Amino acid sequence: CASSHEKLFF. This chain joins TRBV25-1 and TRBJ1-4; D not resolved. Deletions cut 5 bases from V and 8 bases from J, with 3 bases between. Germline values: CDR1 MGHDK, CDR2 SYGVNS. The CDR3 sequence is 10 residues long. The full variable domain, its missing parts supplied by reference TRBV25-1 and TRBJ1-4, is EADIYQTPRYLVIGTGKKITLECSQTMGHDKMYWYQQDPGMELHLIHYSYGVNSTEKGDLSSESTVSRIRTEHFPLTLESARPSHTSQYLCASSHEKLFFGSGTQLSVL.

Comments on this clonotype: Being one base from a much bigger clone, this may be a read error. This chain uses TRBV7-3 with TRBJ2-1; D tentatively fits TRBD1 or TRBD2 (5 bases each). The J call could be wrong; TRBJ2-7 is a better fit for the DNA end. This CDR3 spans 17 amino acids. The germline V gene encodes CDR1 SGHTA and CDR2 FQGTGA. CDR3 region: CASSLNTWAQEDNEQYF. DNA of the CDR3: TGTGCCAGCAGCTTAAATACTTGGGCACAGGAGGACAATGAGCAGTACTTC.